One sample yielded the 32 T cell receptor beta chains listed below, sequenced in a study of T cell repertoires in cytomegalovirus infection. TCRdb processed the reads anew with MiXCR; each CDR3 protein has one entry. Here the sample spans a few hundred thousand distinct CDR3 sequences, around a sixth being singletons. Material: PBMCs. The origin of the receptors is a human donor in good health (CMV status not recorded). Some clones in this sample may be carry-over from other donors' samples.

This clonotype was counted at least ten times. The J gene is TRBJ1-5, the V gene TRBV6-6; D gene ambiguous. The V gene's germline CDR1 is MNHNY and CDR2 SVGAGI (reference sequence). Trimming took 3 bases from V and 6 from J, leaving 18 bases between them. This CDR3 spans 16 amino acids. CDR3 sequence: CASSYNPALAGQPQHF. The CDR3 nucleotides read TGTGCCAGCAGTTATAATCCCGCACTGGCAGGTCAGCCCCAGCATTTT.

This clonotype has ten or more counts. V usage is TRBV7-2 and J usage is TRBJ2-2, with D perhaps matching TRBD1 or TRBD2 (6 bases each). Trimming stripped 1 base from V and 2 bases from J, with 8 bases between. The V gene's germline CDR1 is SGHTA and CDR2 FQGNSA. The CDR3 runs 15 residues. Here the CDR3 DNA reads TGTGCCAGCAGCTTAGTGGGGGGCAACACCGGGGAGCTGTTTTTT. This gives the protein CASSLVGGNTGELFF.

This clonotype was recorded a few times. The V call is TRBV7-2, the J call TRBJ2-7, with 8 bases identical to TRBD1. Trimming cost V 5 bases and J 6 bases; bases outside gene matches: 12. The CDR3 loop spans 15 amino acids. Germline V CDR1 and CDR2: SGHTA, FQGNSA. The CDR3 coding sequence is TGTGCCAGCAGCCGGTTATGGACAGGGACCAGCGAGCAGTACTTC. Protein sequence: CASSRLWTGTSEQYF.

This chain uses TRBV20-1 with TRBJ2-5; either TRBD1 or TRBD2 may fit D (5 bases each). The CDR3 contains 13 residues. With 0 bases removed from V and 2 bases from J, the gap between germline ends came to 7 bases. Germline lookup yields CDR1 DFQATT and CDR2 SNEGSKA (reference sequence). The chain's CDR3 is CSARDWGQETQYF. The CDR3 DNA reads as TGCAGTGCTAGAGATTGGGGGCAAGAGACCCAGTACTTC.

The gene calls are TRBV20-1 and TRBJ2-3; D is undetermined. Germline CDR1 reads DFQATT; CDR2 reads SNEGSKA (reference sequence). This CDR3 comprises 20 residues. Trimming cost V 1 base and J 4 bases, with 30 bases left between them. CDR3 sequence (DNA): TGCAGTGCTAGAGCACCGGCTCCCGAAATCCCCCCACAGTCGGCAGATACGCAGTATTTT. This gives the protein CSARAPAPEIPPQSADTQYF.

The chain joins TRBV20-1 to TRBJ1-1, with D hard to call. This CDR3 has 14 residues. Germline CDR1 is DFQATT and CDR2 is SNEGSKA (reference sequence). V lost 1 base and J 6 bases, leaving 15 bases between the germline ends. The CDR3 region is CSARVKLGYAEAFF. CDR3 in DNA: TGCAGTGCTAGAGTTAAATTAGGGTACGCTGAAGCTTTCTTT.

V usage is TRBV7-8 and J usage is TRBJ1-2, with TRBD1 matching over 9 bases. In germline, CDR1 is SGHVS, CDR2 FQNEAQ. V was clipped by 3 bases and J by 7 bases; unmatched bases: 9. The CDR3 runs 15 residues. Written as DNA, the CDR3 is TGTGCCAGCAGCTTCGGGGGACAGGGTGACGGTGGCTACACCTTC. Translated, it gives CASSFGGQGDGGYTF.

This clonotype was counted only a few times. V is TRBV18 and J is TRBJ1-2; 7 bases align to TRBD1. The germline gives CDR1 KGHSH, CDR2 LQKENI. Trimming took 3 bases from V and 4 from J; bases not matched to a gene: 5. CDR3 length: 14 residues. CDR3 coding DNA: TGTGCCAGCTCACCCGACAGGGCTGGCTATGGCTACACCTTC. Protein: CASSPDRAGYGYTF.

This clonotype was counted between two and nine times. This sequence joins TRBV7-6 and TRBJ2-1, with a tentative D call TRBD1 (6 bases). The CDR3 extends over 14 amino acids. Germline CDR1 reads SGHVS; CDR2 reads FNYEAQ. The V gene lost 2 bases and the J gene lost 6 bases, with 11 bases spanning the gap. DNA of the CDR3: TGTGCCAGCAGCTTACAGACAGGAGTCAATGAGCAGTTCTTC. This codes for CASSLQTGVNEQFF.

The chain is built from TRBV2 and TRBJ1-4; D gene unclear. This CDR3 is 17 amino acids long. Looked up from germline, CDR1 is SNHLY and CDR2 is FYNNEI. V lost 3 bases and J 5 bases, leaving 19 bases between the germline ends. The DNA of the CDR3 is TGTGCCAGCAGTGAGTTTTTATTCGCAGGCTCCAATGAAAAACTGTTTTTT. Translating it yields CASSEFLFAGSNEKLFF.

The chain has TRBV20-1 and TRBJ2-1; TRBD1 agrees at 11 bases. Losses at the gene ends were 0 bases for V and 6 bases for J; bases not matched to a gene: 4. CDR3 length: 15 residues. CDR1 is DFQATT and CDR2 is SNEGSKA in the germline V gene (reference sequence). The CDR3: CSARDWGTGGNEQFF. In DNA form, the CDR3 reads TGCAGTGCTAGAGATTGGGGGACAGGGGGCAATGAGCAGTTCTTC.

The chain carries TRBV5-1 and TRBJ2-5; 8 nucleotides align to TRBD1. V trimming: 5 bases; J trimming: 3 bases; junction bases outside the gene matches: 6. This CDR3 has 14 amino acids. CDR1 is SGHRS and CDR2 is YFSETQ in the germline V gene. DNA of the CDR3: TGCGCCAGCAGTTATCAGGGGGCGGAAGAGACCCAGTACTTC. This translates into CASSYQGAEETQYF.

This clonotype was detected ten times or more. The genes are TRBV20-1 and TRBJ1-6; 7 bases match TRBD1. With 6 bases clipped from V and 0 bases from J, the junction kept 5 bases outside the gene matches. The germline V gene has CDR1 DFQATT and CDR2 SNEGSKA (reference sequence). This CDR3 spans 15 amino acids. CDR3 region: CSATGQSSYNSPLHF. The CDR3, as DNA: TGCAGTGCCACGGGACAGAGCTCCTATAATTCACCCCTCCACTTT.

V is TRBV6-2 or TRBV6-3 and J is TRBJ2-1; 10 positions agree with TRBD2. The V and J ends lost 0 bases and 5 bases, in that order; junction bases with no gene match: 4. Germline CDR1 MNHEY, CDR2 SVGEGT. The CDR3 has 16 amino acids. CDR3 bases: TGTGCCAGCAGTTACTCAACTAGCGGGGCCGACAATGAGCAGTTCTTC. Translating it yields CASSYSTSGADNEQFF.

The chain combines TRBV7-9 with TRBJ2-3; D remains ambiguous. The length of the CDR3 is 15 residues. Germline loops: CDR1 SEHNR, CDR2 FQNEAQ (reference sequence). V was pared by 2 bases and J by 0 bases, with 9 bases between. In DNA form, the CDR3 reads TGTGCCAGCAGCTTATCTACCTTTAGCACAGATACGCAGTATTTT. Protein product: CASSLSTFSTDTQYF.

In its sample, this clonotype was seen many times. This chain connects TRBV28 to TRBJ2-7, with 7 bases aligning to TRBD1. Per the germline V gene, CDR1 is MDHEN and CDR2 is SYDVKM. J was trimmed by 0 bases and V by 8 bases; bases with no gene match: 7. The CDR3 has 14 residues. CDR3 sequence: CASRQGITSYEQYF. Here the CDR3 DNA reads TGTGCCAGCCGACAGGGAATTACCTCCTACGAGCAGTACTTC.

The sample holds many counts of this clonotype. The V and J genes are TRBV7-2 and TRBJ1-1; D perhaps matches TRBD1 (6 bases). The CDR3 loop spans 17 amino acids. The V gene's germline CDR1 is SGHTA and CDR2 FQGNSA. The V and J ends lost 1 base and 5 bases respectively, with 20 bases between them. The CDR3 sequence: CASSLGGGGLTRTEAFF. The DNA for the CDR3 is TGTGCCAGCAGCTTAGGAGGGGGGGGCCTAACCCGGACTGAAGCTTTCTTT.

J is TRBJ2-1 and V is TRBV27; D remains unclear. The CDR3 is 11 amino acids. Germline V lookup: CDR1 MNHEY, CDR2 SMNVEV (reference sequence). The V end was cut by 0 bases, the J end by 9 bases, with 3 bases between. The CDR3, as DNA: TGTGCCAGCAGTTTATCCGGTGAGCAGTTCTTC. It codes for CASSLSGEQFF.

This chain joins TRBV15 and TRBJ2-2; TRBD1 matches at 9 bases. The CDR3 spans 17 residues. The V and J ends lost 1 base and 4 bases, in that order; junction bases with no gene match: 7. Germline loops: CDR1 LNHNV, CDR2 YYDKDF (reference sequence). CDR3 nucleotides: TGTGCCACCAGCAGAGTTGGGACAGGGTCCCGCACCGGGGAGCTGTTTTTT. Translated, it gives CATSRVGTGSRTGELFF.

A few counts support this clonotype. The chain carries TRBV4-3 and TRBJ1-1; TRBD1 might be the D (6 bases). The germline V gene has CDR1 LGHNA and CDR2 YSLEER. The CDR3 is made up of 15 amino acids. V was cut by 0 bases and J by 4 bases, with 12 bases left in between. DNA for the CDR3: TGCGCCAGCAGCCAAGAGGTTGGGGGGCCCACTGAAGCTTTCTTT. Amino acid sequence: CASSQEVGGPTEAFF.

This clonotype was seen ten or more times. This chain links TRBV7-2 with TRBJ2-3, with 13 bases fitting TRBD2. The CDR3 is 16 residues long. The trim removed 5 bases at V and 4 bases at J, leaving 6 bases unmatched. From germline, CDR1 is SGHTA and CDR2 FQGNSA. The CDR3 sequence is CASSPGLAGVADTQYF. Here the CDR3 DNA reads TGTGCCAGCAGCCCCGGACTAGCGGGGGTGGCAGATACGCAGTATTTT.

This clonotype was seen only a few times. The chain recombines TRBV25-1 with TRBJ2-1; D ambiguous. The V end was cut by 0 bases, the J end by 4 bases, with 10 bases between. CDR1 and CDR2 from the germline V gene are MGHDK and SYGVNS. CDR3 length: 15 amino acids. The CDR3 DNA reads as TGTGCCAGCAGTGAATATATGACTGTATACAATGAGCAGTTCTTC. Its translation is CASSEYMTVYNEQFF.

This sequence joins TRBV20-1 and TRBJ1-2, with TRBD1 as a possible D gene (5 bases). CDR1 DFQATT and CDR2 SNEGSKA come from the germline V gene (reference sequence). V was shortened by 6 bases and J by 7 bases, with 21 bases between the two germline ends. The CDR3 extends over 14 amino acids. The CDR3: CSAPRGPARGGYTF. As DNA, the CDR3 is TGCAGTGCCCCTAGGGGACCTGCCCGAGGTGGCTACACCTTC.

In this sample, this clonotype turned up many times. The chain employs TRBV7-2 and TRBJ1-2, with a possible D match to TRBD1 (5 bases). This CDR3 has 15 residues. From germline, CDR1 is SGHTA and CDR2 FQGNSA. V gave up 5 bases and J gave up 8 bases, with 21 bases separating them. In DNA, the CDR3 is TGTGCCAGCAGCACCATAGACGGGGACCTTAAAGGCTACACCTTC. It encodes CASSTIDGDLKGYTF.

This clonotype was recorded at least ten times. The chain uses TRBV7-2 and TRBJ1-1, with 7 bases fitting TRBD1. The ends lost 3 bases at V and 9 bases at J; junction bases unmatched: 13. In germline, CDR1 is SGHTA, CDR2 FQGNSA. The CDR3 has 15 residues. CDR3 amino acids: CASSLDQDRWAKAFF. The CDR3 nucleotides read TGTGCCAGCAGCTTGGACCAGGACAGGTGGGCAAAAGCTTTCTTT.

This clonotype was picked up a small number of times. The V gene is TRBV5-6, the J gene TRBJ1-2, with D perhaps matching TRBD1 (6 bases). Germline CDR1 and CDR2: SGHDT and YYEEEE. V dropped 1 base and J dropped 4 bases, with 11 bases sitting between them. The CDR3 spans 14 residues. The CDR3 loop is CASSLLMDSYGYTF. For the CDR3, the DNA is TGTGCCAGCAGCTTGTTAATGGACAGCTATGGCTACACCTTC.

This clonotype has a count of ten or more. The V call is TRBV7-2, the J call TRBJ2-2, with D perhaps matching TRBD2 (6 bases). The CDR3 extends over 15 amino acids. Looked up from germline, CDR1 is SGHTA and CDR2 is FQGNSA. The ends were cut back, 6 bases at V and 2 bases at J, with 13 bases in the middle. Here the CDR3 DNA reads TGTGCCAGCAGTAACGGCGGGGTCAACACCGGGGAGCTGTTTTTT. The encoded protein is CASSNGGVNTGELFF. Drawing the rest from reference TRBV7-2 and TRBJ2-2, the complete variable domain is GAGVSQSPSNKVTEKGKDVELRCDPISGHTALYWYRQSLGQGLEFLIYFQGNSAPDKSGLPSDRFSAERTGGSVSTLTIQRTQQEDSAVYLCASSNGGVNTGELFFGEGSRLTVL.

This chain connects TRBV15 to TRBJ2-4; D may be TRBD1 (5 bases). Germline loops: CDR1 LNHNV, CDR2 YYDKDF (reference sequence). Trimming took 0 bases from V and 3 from J, leaving 9 bases between them. This CDR3 comprises 15 residues. The CDR3: CATSRDSTDKNIQYF. The CDR3 DNA is TGTGCCACCAGCAGAGATTCGACAGACAAAAACATTCAGTACTTC.

About this clonotype itself: Compared with germline, one end of the junction differs, possibly owing to a read error. The chain has TRBV7-2 and TRBJ2-7, with no clear D. This CDR3 contains 11 residues. Looked up from germline, CDR1 is SGHTA and CDR2 is FQGNSA. CDR3: CASSASYEQHF. CDR3 sequence (DNA): TGTGCCAGCAGTGCGAGCTACGAGCAGCACTTC.

This clonotype was seen repeatedly, ten times or more. V is TRBV7-2 and J is TRBJ2-5, with D unclear. V shed 1 base and J shed 2 bases, with 14 bases lying between them. In germline, CDR1 is SGHTA, CDR2 FQGNSA. The CDR3 has 16 amino acids. For the CDR3, the DNA is TGTGCCAGCAGCTTAGTGAACAGTAGAGGTCAAGAGACCCAGTACTTC. Its translation is CASSLVNSRGQETQYF.

The chain couples TRBV27 to TRBJ1-2; 7 positions agree with TRBD1. Germline V gives CDR1 MNHEY, CDR2 SMNVEV (reference sequence). CDR3 length: 15 amino acids. J was trimmed by 5 bases and V by 5 bases; bases with no gene match: 11. CDR3 bases: TGTGCCAGCAGTCCATGGGACAGCCGAGGGTATGGCTACACCTTC. Translating gives CASSPWDSRGYGYTF.

This chain joins TRBV20-1 and TRBJ2-2; a weak D match, TRBD1 (5 bases). The ends were cut back, 2 bases at V and 0 bases at J, with 7 bases in the middle. The germline V gene encodes CDR1 DFQATT and CDR2 SNEGSKA (reference sequence). The CDR3 has 14 amino acids. The CDR3 DNA reads as TGCAGTGCTAGACAGGGCGCGAACACCGGGGAGCTGTTTTTT. Translated, it gives CSARQGANTGELFF.